The 28 T cell receptor beta chains presented below share a single source sample, sequenced in a study of shared clonotypes between healthy human individuals. CD45RO-negative, CCR7-selected cells formed the naive CD8 fraction, which excluded terminally differentiated effector memory CD45RA+ cells. Produced via immunoSEQ multiplex PCR; TCRdb's table is partial and in-frame only. Seen here are around 620,000 clones, approximately 96% observed once, and the top ten hold approximately 0.11%. Sequencing was performed on naive CD8+ T cells sorted from blood. Every receptor here comes from a woman aged 25 to 39 in good health.

This chain joins TRBV15 and TRBJ1-3; a possible D gene is TRBD1 (6 bases). The V end lost 2 bases, the J end lost 4 bases, and 9 bases lay between the germline ends. Germline V gene sequence: CDR1 LNHNV, CDR2 YYDKDF (reference sequence). The CDR3 loop spans 14 amino acids. The CDR3 sequence is CATSRRGLGNTIYF. CDR3 DNA: TGTGCCACCAGCAGAAGGGGGTTGGGAAACACCATATATTTT.

The chain couples TRBV5-1 to TRBJ1-2; D is perhaps TRBD1 (5 bases). CDR1 is SGHRS, CDR2 YFSETQ, per germline. V lost 0 bases to trimming and J lost 4 bases, with 10 bases between them. The length of the CDR3 is 14 residues. CDR3 amino acids: CASSLAGTAYGYTF. The CDR3, as DNA: TGCGCCAGCAGCTTGGCCGGGACGGCCTATGGCTACACCTTC.

The chain uses TRBV28 and TRBJ2-7; a possible D gene is TRBD1 (5 bases). CDR3 size: 15 residues. Germline CDR1 is MDHEN and CDR2 is SYDVKM. V was pared by 4 bases and J by 0 bases, with 13 bases between. In nucleotides, the CDR3 is TGTGCCAGCAGTTCCGGACACGAGACCTCCTACGAGCAGTACTTC. It encodes CASSSGHETSYEQYF.

This clone was counted a single time. The genes are TRBV9 and TRBJ2-1; weak D call: TRBD2 (6 bases). The CDR3 is 14 residues long. Germline CDR1 is SGDLS and CDR2 is YYNGEE. The V end lost 5 bases, the J end lost 8 bases, and 17 bases lay between the germline ends. The CDR3 coding sequence is TGTGCCAGCAGTCGAGTGGAGGGCCGAGATGAGCAGTTCTTC. Amino acid sequence: CASSRVEGRDEQFF.

The gene calls are TRBV13 and TRBJ2-1, with D possibly matching TRBD1 (6 bases). Germline assignment: CDR1 PRHDT and CDR2 FYEKMQ (reference sequence). The V gene lost 1 base and the J gene lost 9 bases, with 16 bases spanning the gap. The CDR3 runs to 15 residues. For the CDR3, the DNA is TGTGCCAGCAGCTTAGATGGGGGCCCTACAGGTGAGCAGTTCTTC. The encoded protein is CASSLDGGPTGEQFF.

The V and J genes are TRBV2 and TRBJ2-7, with a tentative D call TRBD2 (6 bases). CDR3 length equals 16 residues. Germline CDR1 SNHLY, CDR2 FYNNEI. Trimming removed 5 bases from V and 0 bases from J, with 17 bases in between. CDR3: CASSKRLEDSSYEQYF. CDR3 nucleotides: TGTGCCAGCAGTAAGAGACTAGAAGATAGCTCCTACGAGCAGTACTTC.

J is TRBJ2-1 and V is TRBV29-1; D may be TRBD2 (7 bases). Germline CDR1 and CDR2: SQVTM and ANQGSEA. The length of the CDR3 is 11 residues. Trimming removed 4 bases from V and 8 bases from J, with 9 bases in between. The CDR3 here is CSVAGGHEQFF. The CDR3 region has the DNA TGCAGCGTTGCGGGGGGCCATGAGCAGTTCTTC.

This chain joins TRBV5-6 and TRBJ1-5; D is perhaps TRBD1 (6 bases). V was trimmed by 4 bases and J by 0 bases, leaving 11 bases between them. From germline, CDR1 is SGHDT and CDR2 YYEEEE. The CDR3 is 15 residues long. CDR3 DNA: TGTGCCAGCAGCGTAAGGGGGGATAGCAATCAGCCCCAGCATTTT. As protein: CASSVRGDSNQPQHF.

J is TRBJ1-3 and V is TRBV28; no reliable D call. CDR1 MDHEN and CDR2 SYDVKM come from the germline V gene. The ends were cut back, 3 bases at V and 10 bases at J, with 19 bases in the middle. The CDR3 is 15 residues long. CDR3 in amino acids: CASSLPDTSHETIYF. DNA for the CDR3: TGTGCCAGCAGTTTGCCAGATACCTCTCATGAGACCATATATTTT.

The V gene is TRBV5-4, the J gene TRBJ2-5; TRBD2 matches at 8 bases. The end of the DNA aligns better with TRBJ2-7, so the J call may be wrong. The CDR3 has 16 residues. CDR1 is SGHNT, CDR2 YYREEE, per germline (reference sequence). For the CDR3, the DNA is TGTGCCAGCAGCTTGGGATCTAGCGGGCGTACCTACGAGCAGTACTTC. It specifies CASSLGSSGRTYEQYF.

With respect to this clone: An end of the junction does not agree with germline; a read error may underlie this. The chain carries TRBV7-3 and TRBJ2-1; 11 bases map to TRBD2. The CDR3 contains 13 residues. Germline values: CDR1 SGHTA, CDR2 FQGTGA. This chain's CDR3 is CALDSSGRQGPVF. CDR3 DNA sequence: TGTGCCCTTGATTCTAGCGGGAGGCAGGGTCCGGTCTTC.

The V gene is TRBV7-8, the J gene TRBJ2-7; TRBD1 agrees at 8 bases. V was pared by 5 bases and J by 6 bases, with 12 bases of the junction left unmatched. Germline CDR1 and CDR2: SGHVS and FQNEAQ. CDR3 length: 15 amino acids. CDR3 sequence reads: CASSGEGAGGLEQYF. DNA for the CDR3: TGTGCCAGCAGCGGAGAAGGGGCAGGGGGCCTCGAGCAGTACTTC.

This chain uses TRBV19 with TRBJ2-1; D call uncertain. Trimming removed 5 bases at V and 9 bases at J, with 14 bases between. Germline V gives CDR1 LNHDA, CDR2 SQIVND (reference sequence). This CDR3 has 13 amino acids. DNA for the CDR3: TGTGCCAGTAGTCCTATTAACGACCCTGAGCAGTTCTTC. Translated, it gives CASSPINDPEQFF.

Only one count was recorded for this clone. The chain is built from TRBV29-1 and TRBJ2-7; tentatively, D is TRBD1 (6 bases). Germline CDR1 is SQVTM and CDR2 is ANQGSEA. The V end lost 6 bases, the J end lost 0 bases, and 15 bases lay between the germline ends. This CDR3 is 14 amino acids long. CDR3 DNA: TGCAGCGTGGAACTCGGGGACAACTCCTACGAGCAGTACTTC. Amino acids: CSVELGDNSYEQYF.

This rearrangement joins TRBV19 to TRBJ1-1; D gene uncertain. This CDR3 region has 14 residues. Trimming left V 5 bases short and J 0 bases short, with 10 bases between. The V gene's germline CDR1 is LNHDA and CDR2 SQIVND (reference sequence). CDR3 sequence reads: CASSEHLMNTEAFF. As DNA, the CDR3 is TGTGCCAGTAGTGAACACCTTATGAACACTGAAGCTTTCTTT.

To note about this clone: Other DNA sequences in the sample encode the same CDR3. The V gene is TRBV5-6, the J gene TRBJ2-7; D call uncertain. The CDR3 sequence is 13 residues long. Germline CDR1 and CDR2: SGHDT and YYEEEE. V was trimmed by 0 bases and J by 0 bases, leaving 4 bases between them. CDR3 DNA: TGTGCCAGCAGCTTGGGAAGCTCCTACGAGCAGTACTTC. This translates into CASSLGSSYEQYF.

The chain links TRBV6-5 to TRBJ2-3, with TRBD2 identical over 10 bases. Germline V CDR1 and CDR2: MNHEY, SVGAGI. After removal of 7 bases from V and 3 bases from J, the junction contained 7 bases not matched to a gene. The CDR3 loop spans 15 amino acids. This CDR3 reads CASNLAGVGTDTQYF. The CDR3 DNA follows: TGTGCCAGCAACCTAGCGGGAGTAGGGACAGATACGCAGTATTTT.

The gene calls are TRBV6-5 and TRBJ2-3; D possibly corresponds to TRBD2 (6 bases). The germline V and J ends were trimmed by 0 bases and 0 bases, with 10 bases remaining between them. The CDR3 extends over 16 amino acids. Germline V lookup: CDR1 MNHEY, CDR2 SVGAGI. The CDR3 coding sequence is TGTGCCAGCAGTTACTCGGACGGGGGTAGCACAGATACGCAGTATTTT. Encoded protein: CASSYSDGGSTDTQYF.

This clone was seen only once. The chain links TRBV28 to TRBJ2-1, with 7 positions matching TRBD2. CDR1 MDHEN and CDR2 SYDVKM come from the germline V gene. The CDR3 spans 15 residues. Trimming at V came to 3 bases and at J to 4 bases, leaving 6 bases not matched to a gene. Here the CDR3 reads CASSFPASGYNEQFF. CDR3 DNA: TGTGCCAGCAGTTTCCCGGCTAGCGGATACAATGAGCAGTTCTTC.

The gene calls are TRBV28 and TRBJ2-3; 9 bases line up with TRBD1. V lost 9 bases, J lost 3 bases, and 7 bases stayed unmatched. Looked up from germline, CDR1 is MDHEN and CDR2 is SYDVKM. The CDR3 covers 14 residues. The CDR3 spells CASHGGQGTDTQYF. The CDR3 DNA is TGTGCCAGTCACGGGGGACAGGGTACAGATACGCAGTATTTT.

The J gene is TRBJ2-5, the V gene TRBV19, with D tentatively TRBD2 (6 bases). The assigned J gene may be wrong: the sequence end matches TRBJ2-7 better. The CDR3 has 14 residues. Germline CDR1 and CDR2: LNHDA and SQIVND (reference sequence). CDR3 sequence: CASSAAEGAYEQYF. CDR3 sequence (DNA): TGTGCCAGTAGTGCAGCGGAGGGCGCCTACGAGCAGTACTTC.

Comment on this clone: One end of the junction does not line up with germline, which may come from a read error. V and J are TRBV4-1 and TRBJ1-4, with D unresolved. Germline V gene data show CDR1 as MGHRA and CDR2 as YSYEKL. CDR3 size: 18 residues. CDR3 nucleotide sequence: TGCGCCAGCAGCCGAAGAGATTGGAGGGAAAGGGCTAAAGAAAAACTGTTTTTT. The encoded protein is CASSRRDWRERAKEKLFF.

This sequence joins TRBV9 and TRBJ2-1; 7 positions match TRBD2. V gave up 0 bases and J gave up 2 bases; unmatched junction bases: 5. There are 16 residues in the CDR3. The germline CDR1 and CDR2 sequences are SGDLS and YYNGEE. In DNA, the CDR3 is TGTGCCAGCAGCGTAGAATGGCTAGCGGCCTACAATGAGCAGTTCTTC. Translated: CASSVEWLAAYNEQFF.

The rearrangement uses TRBV7-9 and TRBJ1-1; D not certain. The V gene lost 5 bases and the J gene lost 1 base, with 8 bases spanning the gap. The length of the CDR3 is 13 residues. In germline, CDR1 is SEHNR, CDR2 FQNEAQ (reference sequence). The CDR3 DNA reads as TGTGCCAGCAGCAGGGCTCAGAACACTGAAGCTTTCTTT. Protein sequence: CASSRAQNTEAFF.

For the CDR3, the DNA is TGTGCCAGCAGCTTGGGGACGGGAAGGGGGCAGCCCCAGCATTTT. It translates to CASSLGTGRGQPQHF. This sequence joins TRBV5-4 and TRBJ1-5; D may be TRBD1 (6 bases). The CDR3 is made up of 15 amino acids. Germline CDR1 and CDR2: SGHNT and YYREEE (reference sequence). V lost 0 bases and J 7 bases, leaving 14 bases between the germline ends.

The chain uses TRBV6-6 and TRBJ2-5, with 7 bases identical to TRBD1. Judging by the DNA end, TRBJ2-7 fits better; the J call may be wrong. CDR3 length: 13 residues. Germline CDR1 is MNHNY and CDR2 is SVGAGI (reference sequence). CDR3 residues: CASRHRGKYEQYF. CDR3 in DNA: TGTGCCAGCAGACACAGGGGAAAGTACGAGCAGTACTTC.

The chain employs TRBV11-2 and TRBJ2-3; 9 nucleotides line up with TRBD2. Germline loops: CDR1 SGHAT, CDR2 FQNNGV. V lost 5 bases to trimming and J lost 4 bases; unmatched junction nucleotides: 13. This CDR3 contains 17 residues. The CDR3 loop reads CASSPSRRGRAPDTQYF. The CDR3 DNA sequence: TGTGCCAGCAGCCCGAGTCGGCGCGGGAGGGCCCCAGATACGCAGTATTTT.

V is TRBV18 and J is TRBJ1-2; 8 positions match TRBD1. Germline loops: CDR1 KGHSH, CDR2 LQKENI. The CDR3 totals 15 residues. V lost 0 bases to trimming and J lost 0 bases; unmatched junction nucleotides: 0. The CDR3, as DNA: TGTGCCAGCTCACCACCGGACAGGGCTAACTATGGCTACACCTTC. This gives the protein CASSPPDRANYGYTF. Filled out from reference TRBV18 and TRBJ1-2, the complete variable domain reads NAGVMQNPRHLVRRRGQEARLRCSPMKGHSHVYWYRQLPEEGLKFMVYLQKENIIDESGMPKERFSAEFPKEGPSILRIQQVVRGDSAAYFCASSPPDRANYGYTFGSGTRLTVV.